One T cell receptor (beta chain) is described in this entry. This entry is derived from a study of T-cell memory formation after mild COVID-19. This CDR3 is built from 14 residues. Trimming removed 4 bases at V and 4 bases at J, with 12 bases between. CDR1 and CDR2 from the germline V gene are LGHNA and YNFKEQ. TCRdb reprocessed the 5' RACE reads via MiXCR and lists one record per CDR3 protein. The table includes about half a million distinct CDR3 sequences, 15% to 20% detected once. Sample: PBMCs or a T cell subset sorted from them (not recorded which). This clonotype was sampled from an adult woman who had mild COVID-19 (a few samples of this study predate the infection). Cell type and time point are not known. The chain couples TRBV4-2 to TRBJ2-3; no reliable D call. The CDR3 protein is CASSRDLRADTQYF. As DNA, the CDR3 is TGTGCCAGCAGCCGGGATCTACGGGCAGATACGCAGTATTTT.